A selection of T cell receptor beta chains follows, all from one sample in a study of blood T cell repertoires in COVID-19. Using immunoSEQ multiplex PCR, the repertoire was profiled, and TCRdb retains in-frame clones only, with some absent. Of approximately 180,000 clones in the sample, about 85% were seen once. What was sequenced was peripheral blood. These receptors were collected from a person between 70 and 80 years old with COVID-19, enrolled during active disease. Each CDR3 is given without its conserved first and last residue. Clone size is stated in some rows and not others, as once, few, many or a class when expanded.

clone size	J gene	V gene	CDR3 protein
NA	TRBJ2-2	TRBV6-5	ASSDRPRGTGELF
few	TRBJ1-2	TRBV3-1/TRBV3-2	ASSHRDMATYGYT
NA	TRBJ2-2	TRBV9	ASSVFDRSPGNGELF
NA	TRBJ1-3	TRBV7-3	ASSLGGASGNTIY
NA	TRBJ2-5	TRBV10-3	AISDRDRQGAQY
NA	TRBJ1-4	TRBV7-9	ASSLRGNHEKLF
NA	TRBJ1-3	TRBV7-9	ANTGTGGSGNTIY
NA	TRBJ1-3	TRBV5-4	ASRTQGSPGNTIY
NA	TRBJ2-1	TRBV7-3	ASSLLGDKEQF
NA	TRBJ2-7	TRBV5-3	ARSLEGEQY
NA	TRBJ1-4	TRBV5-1	ASSVSGQGSNEKLF
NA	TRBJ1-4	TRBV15	ATSRDTGHNEKLF
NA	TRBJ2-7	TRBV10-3	AITDKYEQY
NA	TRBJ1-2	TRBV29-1	SVERRGYT
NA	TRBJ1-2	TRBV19	ASSIGQGDYGYT
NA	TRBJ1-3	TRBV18	ASSPRDRPSGNTIY
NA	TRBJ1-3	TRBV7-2	ASSSGSTSGNTIY